This T cell receptor (beta chain) was identified in a study of blood T cell repertoires in COVID-19. The CDR3 is 15 residues long. Per the germline V gene, CDR1 is SGHRS and CDR2 is YFSETQ. The trim removed 4 bases at V and 4 bases at J, leaving 5 bases unmatched. Repertoires were generated with immunoSEQ multiplex PCR, while TCRdb's copy carries only in-frame clones and drops some. This sample carries under 150,000 clones, 70% to 90% of them seen once, and the ten largest clones take roughly 6.4%. The chain couples TRBV5-1 to TRBJ2-1; 10 positions agree with TRBD1. The clonotype was recovered from a woman between 35 and 50 years old who had recovered from COVID-19. The sample consisted of PBMCs or T cells enriched from blood (not recorded which). The CDR3 spells CASSVTGGGYNEQFF. The CDR3 region has the DNA TGCGCCAGCAGCGTGACAGGGGGCGGATACAATGAGCAGTTCTTC.